Presented here are 21 T cell receptor beta chains from one specimen sequenced in a study of blood T cells in healthy people across ages. It was with a sample-barcoded 5' primer and a J-beta primer mix that a second PCR of about 7 to 12 cycles was run. MiXCR was run by TCRdb on the 5' RACE reads, yielding one entry per CDR3 protein. The sample lists roughly 790,000 distinct CDR3 sequences; roughly two fifths were seen once. Input material: blood. The receptors derive from a woman in her fifties or sixties in good health.

Note on this clonotype: The junction departs from the called germline gene at one end, perhaps through a read error. The rearrangement links TRBV3-1 to TRBJ2-7; D gene ambiguous. Looked up from germline, CDR1 is LGHDT and CDR2 is YNNKEL (reference sequence). CDR3 length equals 15 residues. In DNA, the CDR3 is TGTGCCAGCAGCCCCGGCCCGGGCCCCTCCTACGTGCAGTACTTC. Translated: CASSPGPGPSYVQYF.

The CDR3 here is CASSERGFSPLHF. Here the CDR3 DNA reads TGTGCCAGCAGTGAACGAGGGTTTTCACCCCTCCACTTT. The chain is built from TRBV25-1 and TRBJ1-6; D is ambiguous. CDR3 length: 13 amino acids. The V gene lost 2 bases and the J gene lost 9 bases, with 8 bases spanning the gap. Germline CDR1 MGHDK, CDR2 SYGVNS.

This clonotype was counted at least ten times. The chain recombines TRBV24-1 with TRBJ2-1; D gene unclear. This CDR3 spans 13 amino acids. Trimming took off 3 bases at V and 8 bases at J, with 10 bases between the two ends. Germline V gives CDR1 KGHDR, CDR2 SFDVKD. Here the CDR3 reads CATSDADKHEQFF. The CDR3 DNA is TGTGCCACCAGTGATGCCGACAAACATGAGCAGTTCTTC.

The sample holds a few counts of this clonotype. The V and J genes are TRBV12-3 or TRBV12-4 and TRBJ1-5; D may be TRBD1 (6 bases). Trimming removed 3 bases from V and 5 bases from J, with 14 bases in between. The CDR3 extends over 15 amino acids. In DNA, the CDR3 is TGTGCCAGCAGTTTCGGCAGGGGATTCGATCAGCCCCAGCATTTT. This encodes CASSFGRGFDQPQHF.

The chain is built from TRBV11-1 and TRBJ2-7, with D maybe TRBD1 (7 bases). CDR3 length equals 18 residues. The V end was cut by 0 bases, the J end by 1 base, with 19 bases between. Germline V gene lookup returns CDR1 SGHAT and CDR2 FQDESV (reference sequence). CDR3 DNA: TGTGCCAGCAGCTTAGCTCGGGCGGGACAGTCGAGATCCTACGAGCAGTACTTC. Its translation is CASSLARAGQSRSYEQYF.

This clonotype was detected only a few times. The V gene is TRBV3-1, the J gene TRBJ2-1; D may be TRBD2 (6 bases). Germline-derived CDR1 and CDR2 are LGHDT and YNNKEL (reference sequence). The CDR3 is made up of 19 amino acids. The V end was cut by 3 bases, the J end by 0 bases, with 21 bases between. Here the CDR3 reads CASSQGGGGSFASYNEQFF. CDR3 sequence (DNA): TGTGCCAGCAGCCAGGGGGGTGGAGGGTCGTTTGCCTCCTACAATGAGCAGTTCTTC.

The table lists this clonotype with many counts. This sequence joins TRBV6-1 and TRBJ2-1; weak D call: TRBD2 (7 bases). This CDR3 spans 14 amino acids. V was shortened by 1 base and J by 7 bases, with 11 bases between the two germline ends. The V gene's germline CDR1 is MNHNS and CDR2 SASEGT. In DNA, the CDR3 is TGTGCCAGCAGTGAAGAAGGGGGGGTGAATGAGCAGTTCTTC. This gives the protein CASSEEGGVNEQFF.

The chain recombines TRBV7-6 with TRBJ2-2; D could derive from TRBD1 or TRBD2 (5 bases each). The V end was cut by 0 bases, the J end by 6 bases, with 11 bases between. Germline CDR1 SGHVS, CDR2 FNYEAQ. The CDR3 consists of 15 residues. The CDR3 region is CASSLAGGEAGELFF. The CDR3 DNA reads TGTGCCAGCAGCTTAGCTGGGGGTGAGGCCGGGGAGCTGTTTTTT.

The chain combines TRBV5-1 with TRBJ2-4, with D perhaps matching TRBD1 (6 bases). Deletions cut 4 bases from V and 5 bases from J, with 13 bases between. In germline, CDR1 is SGHRS, CDR2 YFSETQ. The CDR3 sequence is 14 residues long. In DNA form, the CDR3 reads TGCGCCAGCAGCGTTGGACAGTCGGAAAACATTCAGTACTTC. Its translation is CASSVGQSENIQYF.

This clonotype has only a few counts. The rearrangement uses TRBV6-1 and TRBJ2-7, with 11 bases matching TRBD2. Germline V gene data show CDR1 as MNHNS and CDR2 as SASEGT. This CDR3 contains 17 residues. V was pared by 6 bases and J by 1 base, with 11 bases of the junction left unmatched. The CDR3 nucleotides are TGTGCCAGCAGGTCCGCTCTCGGGACTAGCGGTTCCTACGAGCAGTACTTC. As protein: CASRSALGTSGSYEQYF.

This clonotype appeared many times. The chain links TRBV7-2 to TRBJ2-7, with a possible D match to TRBD1 (6 bases). Germline V gene data show CDR1 as SGHTA and CDR2 as FQGNSA. V dropped 5 bases and J dropped 7 bases, with 21 bases sitting between them. The length of the CDR3 is 15 residues. CDR3 region: CASSPRREATGEQYF. As DNA, the CDR3 is TGTGCCAGCAGCCCGCGACGAGAGGCAACAGGGGAGCAGTACTTC. Drawing the rest from reference TRBV7-2 and TRBJ2-7, the complete variable domain is GAGVSQSPSNKVTEKGKDVELRCDPISGHTALYWYRQSLGQGLEFLIYFQGNSAPDKSGLPSDRFSAERTGGSVSTLTIQRTQQEDSAVYLCASSPRREATGEQYFGPGTRLTVT.

The chain links TRBV6-1 to TRBJ1-2; 8 bases fit TRBD1. Germline V gene sequence: CDR1 MNHNS, CDR2 SASEGT. The CDR3 sequence is 13 residues long. With 6 bases clipped from V and 4 bases from J, the junction kept 4 bases outside the gene matches. CDR3 amino acids: CASRQTGAYGYTF. The CDR3 DNA reads TGTGCCAGCAGACAGACAGGGGCCTATGGCTACACCTTC.

With respect to this clonotype: A much larger clone differs by one base, so this may be a read error. The chain uses TRBV7-2 and TRBJ2-4; TRBD2 aligns across 8 bases. The end of the DNA is better explained by TRBJ2-7, so the J call may be wrong. There are 15 residues in the CDR3. The germline gives CDR1 SGHTA, CDR2 FQGNSA. The CDR3 region is CASSPGGQGTAEQYF. CDR3 nucleotides: TGTGCCAGCAGCCCGGGAGGGCAGGGCACTGCCGAGCAGTACTTC.

V and J are TRBV7-9 and TRBJ1-2; D is uncertain. The CDR3 runs to 13 residues. Germline V gives CDR1 SEHNR, CDR2 FQNEAQ (reference sequence). V was cut by 7 bases and J by 4 bases, with 13 bases left in between. The CDR3 nucleotides are TGTGCCAGCACGGTGGATGATTCCTATGGCTACACCTTC. Protein product: CASTVDDSYGYTF. The full variable domain, its missing parts supplied by reference TRBV7-9 and TRBJ1-2, is DTGVSQNPRHKITKRGQNVTFRCDPISEHNRLYWYRQTLGQGPEFLTYFQNEAQLEKSRLLSDRFSAERPKGSFSTLEIQRTEQGDSAMYLCASTVDDSYGYTFGSGTRLTVV.

This clonotype was counted only a few times. This rearrangement joins TRBV4-3 to TRBJ2-3; the match to TRBD1 covers 9 bases. Germline V gene data show CDR1 as LGHNA and CDR2 as YSLEER. The CDR3 is made up of 13 amino acids. J gave up 11 bases and V 0 bases, and 3 bases lay outside the gene matches. In nucleotides, the CDR3 is TGCGCCAGCAGCCAAGATGGGGACAGGGTGCAGTATTTT. It encodes CASSQDGDRVQYF.

This clonotype was recorded a few times. This chain joins TRBV7-2 and TRBJ2-5; 7 bases match TRBD1. Germline CDR1 is SGHTA and CDR2 is FQGNSA. The CDR3 length is 14 residues. The V segment lost 6 bases and the J segment 4 bases; nucleotides outside the gene matches: 8. CDR3 coding DNA: TGTGCCAGCAGAAAACGACAGGGTATAGAGACCCAGTACTTC. Amino acids: CASRKRQGIETQYF.

This chain connects TRBV29-1 to TRBJ2-1, with D possibly being TRBD1 or TRBD2 (5 bases each). Trimming took 4 bases from V and 2 from J, leaving 9 bases between them. The germline gives CDR1 SQVTM, CDR2 ANQGSEA. This CDR3 spans 13 amino acids. DNA of the CDR3: TGCAGCGTTGGGGGACGGGCCTACAATGAGCAGTTCTTC. It specifies CSVGGRAYNEQFF.

The chain carries TRBV20-1 and TRBJ2-3, with 14 nucleotides matching TRBD2. J lost 6 bases, V lost 3 bases, and 8 bases had no gene match. The germline CDR1 and CDR2 sequences are DFQATT and SNEGSKA (reference sequence). The CDR3 covers 16 residues. The CDR3 DNA reads TGCAGTGCTAGGGCGGGACTAGCGGGGGCGGGGGATACGCAGTATTTT. This codes for CSARAGLAGAGDTQYF.

In this sample, this clonotype turned up many times. The chain has TRBV5-1 and TRBJ2-5; D perhaps matches TRBD2 (6 bases). Trimming removed 0 bases at V and 3 bases at J, with 24 bases between. Germline lookup yields CDR1 SGHRS and CDR2 YFSETQ. The CDR3 totals 19 residues. CDR3 residues: CASSLERVGGWYGEETQYF. The CDR3 DNA reads TGCGCCAGCAGCTTGGAGCGGGTTGGGGGATGGTACGGAGAAGAGACCCAGTACTTC. Filled out from reference TRBV5-1 and TRBJ2-5, the complete variable domain reads KAGVTQTPRYLIKTRGQQVTLSCSPISGHRSVSWYQQTPGQGLQFLFEYFSETQRNKGNFPGRFSGRQFSNSRSEMNVSTLELGDSALYLCASSLERVGGWYGEETQYFGPGTRLLVL.

The gene calls are TRBV7-2 and TRBJ2-1; 11 bases are shared with TRBD2. Germline loops: CDR1 SGHTA, CDR2 FQGNSA. With V trimmed by 4 bases and J by 6 bases, 5 bases remained unmatched. This CDR3 is 15 amino acids long. CDR3 amino acids: CASSSTSGASNEQFF. As DNA, the CDR3 is TGTGCCAGCAGCTCGACTAGCGGGGCCTCCAATGAGCAGTTCTTC.

J is TRBJ2-3 and V is TRBV6-5, with D possibly being TRBD2 (6 bases). The CDR3 length is 18 residues. Trimming left V 0 bases short and J 1 base short, with 17 bases between. The germline gives CDR1 MNHEY, CDR2 SVGAGI. CDR3 loop: CASSYSNFGGTGTDTQYF. The CDR3 nucleotides read TGTGCCAGCAGTTACTCGAATTTTGGCGGGACGGGCACAGATACGCAGTATTTT.